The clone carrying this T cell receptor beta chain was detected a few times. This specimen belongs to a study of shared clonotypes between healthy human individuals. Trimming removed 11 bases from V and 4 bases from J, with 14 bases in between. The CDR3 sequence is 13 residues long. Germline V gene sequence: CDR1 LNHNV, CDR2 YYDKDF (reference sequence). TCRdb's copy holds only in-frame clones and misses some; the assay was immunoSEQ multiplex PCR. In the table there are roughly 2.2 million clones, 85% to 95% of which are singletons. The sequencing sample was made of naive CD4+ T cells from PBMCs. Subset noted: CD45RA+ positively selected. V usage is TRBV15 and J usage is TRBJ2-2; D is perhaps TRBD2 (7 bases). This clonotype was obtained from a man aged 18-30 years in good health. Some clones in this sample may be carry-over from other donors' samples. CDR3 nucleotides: TGTGCCTCCCGGGGGGCGGTCACCGGGGAGCTGTTTTTT. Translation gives CASRGAVTGELFF.